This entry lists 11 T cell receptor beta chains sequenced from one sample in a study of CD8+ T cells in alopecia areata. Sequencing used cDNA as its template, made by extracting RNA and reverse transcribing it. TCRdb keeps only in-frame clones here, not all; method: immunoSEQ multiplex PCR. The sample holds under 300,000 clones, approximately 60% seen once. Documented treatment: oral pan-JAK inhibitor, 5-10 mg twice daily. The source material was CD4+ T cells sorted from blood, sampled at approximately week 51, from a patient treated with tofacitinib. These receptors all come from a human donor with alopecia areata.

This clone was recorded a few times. CDR3 amino acids: CASSLDRGYQPQHF. The CDR3 bases are TGTGCCAGTAGTCTGGACAGGGGTTATCAGCCCCAGCATTTT. V and J are TRBV19 and TRBJ1-5; the match to TRBD1 covers 9 bases. This CDR3 comprises 14 residues. From germline, CDR1 is LNHDA and CDR2 SQIVND (reference sequence). Germline trimming cut 5 bases from V and 5 bases from J; bases unmatched to any gene: 4. The full variable domain, its missing parts supplied by reference TRBV19 and TRBJ1-5, is DGGITQSPKYLFRKEGQNVTLSCEQNLNHDAMYWYRQDPGQGLRLIYYSQIVNDFQKGDIAEGYSVSREKKESFPLTVTSAQKNPTAFYLCASSLDRGYQPQHFGDGTRLSIL.

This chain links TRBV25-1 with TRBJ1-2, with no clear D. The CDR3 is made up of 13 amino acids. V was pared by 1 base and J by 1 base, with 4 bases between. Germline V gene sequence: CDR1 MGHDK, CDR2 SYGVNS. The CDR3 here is CASSELSNYGYTF. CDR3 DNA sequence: TGTGCCAGCAGTGAATTGAGTAACTATGGCTACACCTTC.

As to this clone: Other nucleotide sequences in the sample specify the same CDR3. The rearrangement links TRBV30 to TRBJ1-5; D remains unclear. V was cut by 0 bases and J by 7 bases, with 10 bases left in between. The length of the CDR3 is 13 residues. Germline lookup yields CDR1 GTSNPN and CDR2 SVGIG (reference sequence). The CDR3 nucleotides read TGTGCCTGGAGTGTACAAGGAGACCAGCCCCAGCATTTT. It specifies CAWSVQGDQPQHF. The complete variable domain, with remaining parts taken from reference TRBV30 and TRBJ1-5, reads SQTIHQWPATLVQPVGSPLSLECTVEGTSNPNLYWYRQAAGRGLQLLFYSVGIGQISSEVPQNLSASRPQDRQFILSSKKLLLSDSGFYLCAWSVQGDQPQHFGDGTRLSIL.

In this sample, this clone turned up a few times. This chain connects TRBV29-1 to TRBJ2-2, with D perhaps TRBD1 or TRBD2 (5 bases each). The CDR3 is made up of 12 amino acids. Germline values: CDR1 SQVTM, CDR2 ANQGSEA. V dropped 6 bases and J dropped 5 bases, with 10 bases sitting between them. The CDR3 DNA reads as TGCAGCGTGCCTGGGGGAACCGGGGAGCTGTTTTTT. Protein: CSVPGGTGELFF.

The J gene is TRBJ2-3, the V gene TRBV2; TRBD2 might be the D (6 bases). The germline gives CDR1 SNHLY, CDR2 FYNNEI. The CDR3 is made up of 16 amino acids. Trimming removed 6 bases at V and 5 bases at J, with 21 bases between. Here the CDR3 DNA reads TGTGCCAGCAGCCGCCCAGGGCAGCGGGTACGAGATACGCAGTATTTT. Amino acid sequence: CASSRPGQRVRDTQYF. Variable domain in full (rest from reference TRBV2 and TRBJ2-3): EPEVTQTPSHQVTQMGQEVILRCVPISNHLYFYWYRQILGQKVEFLVSFYNNEISEKSEIFDDQFSVERPDGSNFTLKIRSTKLEDSAMYFCASSRPGQRVRDTQYFGPGTRLTVL.

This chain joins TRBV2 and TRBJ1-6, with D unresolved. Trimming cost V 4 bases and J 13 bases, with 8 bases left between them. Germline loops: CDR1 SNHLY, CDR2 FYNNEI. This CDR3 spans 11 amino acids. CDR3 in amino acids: CASSVDTPLHF. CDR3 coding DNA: TGTGCCAGCAGTGTCGATACTCCCCTCCACTTT.

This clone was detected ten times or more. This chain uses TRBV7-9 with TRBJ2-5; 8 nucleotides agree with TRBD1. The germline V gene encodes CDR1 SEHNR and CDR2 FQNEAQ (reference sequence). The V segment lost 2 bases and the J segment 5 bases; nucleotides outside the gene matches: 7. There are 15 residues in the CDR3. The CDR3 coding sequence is TGTGCCAGCAGCTTAAGGACAGGGAAGGAGGAGACCCAGTACTTC. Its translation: CASSLRTGKEETQYF.

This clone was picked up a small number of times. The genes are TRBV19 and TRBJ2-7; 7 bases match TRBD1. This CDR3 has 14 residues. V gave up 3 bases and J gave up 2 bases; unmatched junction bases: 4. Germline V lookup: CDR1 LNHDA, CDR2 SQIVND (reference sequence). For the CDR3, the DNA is TGTGCCAGTAGTATCGGCCAGGGGGCCTACGAGCAGTACTTC. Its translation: CASSIGQGAYEQYF.

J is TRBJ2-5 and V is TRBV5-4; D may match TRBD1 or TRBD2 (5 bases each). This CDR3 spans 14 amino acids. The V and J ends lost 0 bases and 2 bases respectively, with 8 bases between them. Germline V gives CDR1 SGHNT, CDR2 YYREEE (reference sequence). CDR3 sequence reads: CASSLEGEQETQYF. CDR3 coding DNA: TGTGCCAGCAGCTTGGAAGGGGAGCAAGAGACCCAGTACTTC.

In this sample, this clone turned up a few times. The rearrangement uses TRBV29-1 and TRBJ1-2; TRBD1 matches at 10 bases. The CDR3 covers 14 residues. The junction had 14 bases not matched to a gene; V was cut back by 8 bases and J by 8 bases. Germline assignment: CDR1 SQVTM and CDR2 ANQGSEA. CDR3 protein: CSTSQTGGAGGYTF. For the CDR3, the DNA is TGCAGCACGAGCCAGACAGGGGGCGCGGGAGGCTACACCTTC.

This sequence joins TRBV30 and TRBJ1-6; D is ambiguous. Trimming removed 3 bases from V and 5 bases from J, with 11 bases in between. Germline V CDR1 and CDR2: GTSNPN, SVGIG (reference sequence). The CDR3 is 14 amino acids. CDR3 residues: CAWSVDKNNSPLHF. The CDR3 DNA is TGTGCCTGGAGCGTTGACAAAAATAATTCACCCCTCCACTTT.